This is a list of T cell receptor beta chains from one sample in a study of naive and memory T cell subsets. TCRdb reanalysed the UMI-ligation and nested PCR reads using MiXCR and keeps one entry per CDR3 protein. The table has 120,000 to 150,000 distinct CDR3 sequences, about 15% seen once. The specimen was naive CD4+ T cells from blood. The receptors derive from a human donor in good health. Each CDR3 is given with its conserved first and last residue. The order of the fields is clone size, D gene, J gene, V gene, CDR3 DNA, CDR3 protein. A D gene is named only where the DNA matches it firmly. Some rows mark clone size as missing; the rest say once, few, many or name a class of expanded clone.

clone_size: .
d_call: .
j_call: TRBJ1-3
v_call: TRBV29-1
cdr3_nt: TGCAGCGTTGAAGATTGGACTGGGTCTACTGGAAACACCATATATTTT
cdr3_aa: CSVEDWTGSTGNTIYF

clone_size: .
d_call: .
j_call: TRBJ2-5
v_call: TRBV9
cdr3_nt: TGTGCCAGCAGCGTCCTGACGGGGGTGGCGGTGGAGACCCAGTACTTC
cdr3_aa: CASSVLTGVAVETQYF

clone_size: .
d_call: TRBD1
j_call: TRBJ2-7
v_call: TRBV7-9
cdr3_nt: TGTGCCAGCAGCTATCCGGGACAGGGGAACTACGAGCAGTACTTC
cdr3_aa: CASSYPGQGNYEQYF

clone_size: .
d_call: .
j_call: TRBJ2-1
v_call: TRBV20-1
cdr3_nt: TGCAGTGCTGCAGACGGGAGTCGCTCCTACAATGAGCAGTTCTTC
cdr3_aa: CSAADGSRSYNEQFF

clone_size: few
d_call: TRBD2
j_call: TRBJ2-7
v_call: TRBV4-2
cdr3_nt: TGTGCCAGCAGCCAAGATTTAGGCGAGGTACTAGCGGGGGACCTTGCCTACGAGCAGTACTTC
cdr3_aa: CASSQDLGEVLAGDLAYEQYF

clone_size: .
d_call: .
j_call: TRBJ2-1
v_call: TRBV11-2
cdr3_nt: TGTGCCAGCAGCTTAGGTCCCGACAGGAAAATCTACAATGAGCAGTTCTTC
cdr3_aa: CASSLGPDRKIYNEQFF

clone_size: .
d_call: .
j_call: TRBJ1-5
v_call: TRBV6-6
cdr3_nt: TGTGCCAGCAGTCCCCCAGCCGACATTCAGCCCCAGCATTTT
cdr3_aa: CASSPPADIQPQHF

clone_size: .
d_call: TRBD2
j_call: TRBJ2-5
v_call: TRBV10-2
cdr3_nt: TGCGCCAGCAGTGGCGGGGGAAAACTACAAGAGACCCAGTACTTC
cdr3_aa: CASSGGGKLQETQYF

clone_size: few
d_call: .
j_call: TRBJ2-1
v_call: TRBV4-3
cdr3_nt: TGCGCCAGCAGCCAAGGTCAGGATTCGTCTTTCAATGAGCAGTTCTTC
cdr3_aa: CASSQGQDSSFNEQFF

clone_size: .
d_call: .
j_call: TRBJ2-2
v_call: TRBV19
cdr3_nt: TGTGCCAGTAGTATAGTGGGGTGGAGGGGACAGCCTAACACCGGGGAGCTGTTTTTT
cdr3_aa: CASSIVGWRGQPNTGELFF

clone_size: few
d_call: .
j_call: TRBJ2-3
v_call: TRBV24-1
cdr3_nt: TGTGCCACCAGTGTCGGAACGACAGATACGCAGTATTTT
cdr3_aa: CATSVGTTDTQYF

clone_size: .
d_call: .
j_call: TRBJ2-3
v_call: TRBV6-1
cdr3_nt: TGTGCCAGCATCAGGACAGCACCCACAGATACGCAGTATTTT
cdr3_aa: CASIRTAPTDTQYF

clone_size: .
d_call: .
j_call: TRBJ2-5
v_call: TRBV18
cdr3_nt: TGTGCCAGCTCACCACCCACTTTAGAGACCCAGTACTTC
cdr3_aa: CASSPPTLETQYF

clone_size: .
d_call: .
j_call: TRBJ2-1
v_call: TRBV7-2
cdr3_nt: TGTGCCAGCAGCCTTTCCTTGTTGTACAATGAGCAGTTCTTC
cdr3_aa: CASSLSLLYNEQFF

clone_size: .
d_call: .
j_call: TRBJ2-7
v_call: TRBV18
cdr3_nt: TGTGCCAGCTCATCTGGACAGAACACATACGAGCAGTACTTC
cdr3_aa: CASSSGQNTYEQYF

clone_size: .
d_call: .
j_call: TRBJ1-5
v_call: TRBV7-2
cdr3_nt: TGTGCCAGCAGCTTAGGCGCAGGTTCGAATCAGCCCCAGCATTTT
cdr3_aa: CASSLGAGSNQPQHF

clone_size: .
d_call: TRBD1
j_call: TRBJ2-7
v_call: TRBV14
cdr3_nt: TGTGCCAGCAGCCACCTGCGCGGGACAGGGACCTACGAGCAGTACTTC
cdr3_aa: CASSHLRGTGTYEQYF

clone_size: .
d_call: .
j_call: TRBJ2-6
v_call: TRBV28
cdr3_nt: TGTGCCAGCAGCAAAACTAGGGGTGGTGGGGCCAACGTCCTGACTTTC
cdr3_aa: CASSKTRGGGANVLTF

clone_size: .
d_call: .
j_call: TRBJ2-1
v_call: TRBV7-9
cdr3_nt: TGTGCCAGCAGCCACCCTTACAGGGGGCCAACCGGGACTAGCAAGAATGAGCAGTTCTTC
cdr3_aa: CASSHPYRGPTGTSKNEQFF

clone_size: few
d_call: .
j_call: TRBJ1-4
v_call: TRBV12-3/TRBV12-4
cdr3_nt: TGTGCCAGCAGTTTACAGGGCACTGGTGAAAAACTGTTTTTT
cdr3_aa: CASSLQGTGEKLFF

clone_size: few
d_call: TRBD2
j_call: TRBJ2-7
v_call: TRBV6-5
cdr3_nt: TGTGCCAGCAGTTATTCTTTAGCGGGAGCCTTCCAGCAGTACTTC
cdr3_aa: CASSYSLAGAFQQYF

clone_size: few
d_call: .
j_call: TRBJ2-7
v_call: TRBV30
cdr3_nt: TGTGCCTGGACGGGGGTTACCTACGAGCAGTACTTC
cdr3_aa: CAWTGVTYEQYF